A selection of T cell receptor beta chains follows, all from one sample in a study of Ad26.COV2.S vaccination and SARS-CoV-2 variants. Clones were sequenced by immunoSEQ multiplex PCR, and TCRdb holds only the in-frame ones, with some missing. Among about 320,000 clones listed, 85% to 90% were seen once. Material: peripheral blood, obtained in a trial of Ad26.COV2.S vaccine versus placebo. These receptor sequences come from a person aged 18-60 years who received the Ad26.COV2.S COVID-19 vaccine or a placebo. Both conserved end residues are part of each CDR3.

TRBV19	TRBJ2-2	CASSPPGHYANTGELFF
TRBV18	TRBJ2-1	CASSPSRGALENEQFF
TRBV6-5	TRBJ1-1	CASSSQGAGGSEAFF
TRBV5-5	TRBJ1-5	CASSLEPRNQPQHF
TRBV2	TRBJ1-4	CASRGRVSEANEKLFF
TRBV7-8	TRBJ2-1	CASSSKPRLAYNEQFF
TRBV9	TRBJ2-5	CASSGGSGKETQYF
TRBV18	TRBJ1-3	CASSPVGVRTGNTIYF
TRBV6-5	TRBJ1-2	CASIGRGRKVDGYTF
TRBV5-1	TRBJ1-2	CASSSQTSGTDTF
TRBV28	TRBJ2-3	CASSPSPSWGSPDTQYF
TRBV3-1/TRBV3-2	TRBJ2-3	CASSAGTATDTQYF
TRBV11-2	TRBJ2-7	CASYTTSHPGYEQYF
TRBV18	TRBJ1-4	CASSPPGQQNEKLFF
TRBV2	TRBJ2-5	CASSEAEEAEETQYF
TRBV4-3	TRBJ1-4	CASSQVAASGEKLFF
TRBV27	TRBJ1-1	CASSPPRGKGTEAFF
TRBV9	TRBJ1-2	CASSVGEGAYGYTF
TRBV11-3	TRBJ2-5	CASSLYSSPSGETQYF
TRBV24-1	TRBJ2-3	CATAPPERRTDTQYF
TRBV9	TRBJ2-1	CASSGGTSGINEQFF
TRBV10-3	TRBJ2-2	CAISEFTGQGANTGELFF
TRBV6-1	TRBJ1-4	CASSASYRGRVEKLFF
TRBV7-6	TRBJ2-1	CASSEGQGESYNEQFF
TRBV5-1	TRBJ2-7	CASSLGTSTFYEQYF
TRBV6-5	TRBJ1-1	CASSRGATGNTEAFF
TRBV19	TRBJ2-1	CASSMNPGGLINEQFF
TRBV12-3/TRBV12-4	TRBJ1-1	CAGGEGTEAFF
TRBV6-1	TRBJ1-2	CASSALSGTGAPEGYTF
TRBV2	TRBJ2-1	CASSVEGLGPTQQFF
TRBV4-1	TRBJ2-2	CASSRGLAVDTGELFF
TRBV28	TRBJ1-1	CACLGPQNTEAFF
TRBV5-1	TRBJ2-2	CASSAGRTNTGELFF
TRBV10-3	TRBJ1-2	CAMGGLNGYTF
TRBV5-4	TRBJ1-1	CASCKWGDTEAFF
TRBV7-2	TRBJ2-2	CASRTGRDTGELFF
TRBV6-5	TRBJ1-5	CASSYSRDTQPQHF
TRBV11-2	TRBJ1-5	CASSLKSHSNQPQHF
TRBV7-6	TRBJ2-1	CASSLCLGGEMCEQFF
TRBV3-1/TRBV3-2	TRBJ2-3	CASSQSGGTDTQYF
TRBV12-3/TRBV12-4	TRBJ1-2	CASSFRGYTF
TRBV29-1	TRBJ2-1	CSVEDRRKRDEQFF
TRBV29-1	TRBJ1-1	CSSGGEIMNTEAFF
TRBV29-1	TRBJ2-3	CSGSGDTDTQYF